This T cell receptor beta chain was found in a study of shared clonotypes between healthy human individuals. The study, taken as a whole, reports: What limited the represented genetic and exposure-history diversity was the small number of donors. Among the subsets, naive ones generally showed larger estimated richness than memory ones.

With respect to this clone: Its target is not known.

Positive CCR7 selection of CD45RO-negative cells yielded the naive CD8 cells, and terminally differentiated effector memory CD45RA+ cells were excluded. Each PCR replicate from the sorted subsets contained about 200 ng DNA, which is some 32,000 T cell genomes. This table comes from immunoSEQ multiplex PCR, and its TCRdb copy is limited to in-frame clones, with some not included. Here the sample spans 2 million or so clones, approximately 94% being singletons. CDR1 is GTSNPN, CDR2 SVGIG, per germline (reference sequence). The V gene lost 0 bases and the J gene lost 3 bases, with 16 bases spanning the gap. This CDR3 is 16 amino acids long.

This rearrangement joins TRBV30 to TRBJ2-3; no clear D. The sequence came from a man in his late teens or twenties in good health. The sequenced sample consisted of naive CD8+ T cells sorted from blood. The CDR3 DNA follows: TGTGCCTGGAGTGTCTTAAACCGCCCCGGTACAGATACGCAGTATTTT. It is translated as CAWSVLNRPGTDTQYF.